Listed below are T cell receptor beta chains from one sample, sequenced in a study of blood T cell repertoires in COVID-19. Sequencing used immunoSEQ multiplex PCR; TCRdb keeps in-frame clones, though not all of them. The sample has more than 150,000 clones, roughly four fifths seen once. The source material was PBMCs or T cells enriched from blood (not recorded which). The receptor source for this set is a man aged 45-65 years who had recovered from COVID-19. CDR3s include the opening cysteine and the closing phenylalanine or tryptophan.

CDR3	V	length	J
CVSSWDTSTDTQYF	TRBV6-5	14	TRBJ2-3
CATSGGGPEANIQYF	TRBV15	15	TRBJ2-4
CASSQDRGWDTEAFF	TRBV2	15	TRBJ1-1
CASSLNGRNNSPLHF	TRBV7-2	15	TRBJ1-6
CASSPWTGGRYF	TRBV7-9	12	TRBJ2-7
CASSSTRQDQPQHF	TRBV7-9	14	TRBJ1-5
CASSPLGGATDTQYF	TRBV7-6	15	TRBJ2-3
CASRETGVRTDTQYF	TRBV5-6	15	TRBJ2-3
CASSFRLLGAEGYTF	TRBV27	15	TRBJ1-2
CASRVVIAGATGEQFF	TRBV19	16	TRBJ2-1
CASTQGAERYNEQFF	TRBV27	15	TRBJ2-1
CASSTDGLAGGPNTGELFF	TRBV10-1	19	TRBJ2-2
CASSSGGTYQETQYF	TRBV6-2/TRBV6-3	15	TRBJ2-5
CASSLDGSRRVDTQYF	TRBV5-1	16	TRBJ2-3
CSVGQVTYEQYF	TRBV29-1	12	TRBJ2-7
CASSQQRPGGSGSYNEQFF	TRBV3-1/TRBV3-2	19	TRBJ2-1
CASSYRDRESNEQFF	TRBV4-1	15	TRBJ2-1
CASSEGLEFYEQYF	TRBV10-2	14	TRBJ2-7
CASSAGLAPAASYEQYF	TRBV13	17	TRBJ2-7
CASRGAGGQRGETQYF	TRBV5-4	16	TRBJ2-5
CASSWNPTGNNSPLHF	TRBV28	16	TRBJ1-6
CASSAGGRLYEQYF	TRBV25-1	14	TRBJ2-7
CASSDRANTEAFF	TRBV9	13	TRBJ1-1
CASSKGTGGYRETQYF	TRBV21-1	16	TRBJ2-5
CASSRVEATEQFF	TRBV19	13	TRBJ2-1
CASSLAGLDQETQYF	TRBV5-4	15	TRBJ2-5
CASSPIGVEETQYF	TRBV9	14	TRBJ2-5
CASAQRPTNEKLFF	TRBV7-8	14	TRBJ1-4
CASSPTGDNQPQHF	TRBV3-1/TRBV3-2	14	TRBJ1-5
CASSVLAGKGTDTQYF	TRBV19	16	TRBJ2-3
CASSLLGGSFFYGYTF	TRBV5-1	16	TRBJ1-2
CASSYQGFGQPQHF	TRBV27	14	TRBJ1-5
CASRALYEQYF	TRBV6-5	11	TRBJ2-7
CASSFRQEETQYF	TRBV12-3/TRBV12-4	13	TRBJ2-5
CASSYGDTEAFF	TRBV7-9	12	TRBJ1-1
CASYREENTEAFF	TRBV28	13	TRBJ1-1
CASSYGVGRGARETQYF	TRBV19	17	TRBJ2-5
CASGLYGTSRLEQFF	TRBV12-5	15	TRBJ2-1
CASSSKKYEQYF	TRBV6-5	12	TRBJ2-7
CASSQDVVNPTDTQYF	TRBV3-1/TRBV3-2	16	TRBJ2-3
CASSPTGASEQYF	TRBV3-1/TRBV3-2	13	TRBJ2-7
CASSLAGGNTGELFF	TRBV11-2	15	TRBJ2-2
CASSQQGVSGNTIYF	TRBV9	15	TRBJ1-3
CASSVEGGDTEAFF	TRBV9	14	TRBJ1-1
CATSRVGVAGQTNEKLFF	TRBV15	18	TRBJ1-4
CASSLFGGGNQPQHF	TRBV28	15	TRBJ1-5
CASSPRTSGYNEQFF	TRBV5-4	15	TRBJ2-1
CASSLDGQGAEKLFF	TRBV7-9	15	TRBJ1-4